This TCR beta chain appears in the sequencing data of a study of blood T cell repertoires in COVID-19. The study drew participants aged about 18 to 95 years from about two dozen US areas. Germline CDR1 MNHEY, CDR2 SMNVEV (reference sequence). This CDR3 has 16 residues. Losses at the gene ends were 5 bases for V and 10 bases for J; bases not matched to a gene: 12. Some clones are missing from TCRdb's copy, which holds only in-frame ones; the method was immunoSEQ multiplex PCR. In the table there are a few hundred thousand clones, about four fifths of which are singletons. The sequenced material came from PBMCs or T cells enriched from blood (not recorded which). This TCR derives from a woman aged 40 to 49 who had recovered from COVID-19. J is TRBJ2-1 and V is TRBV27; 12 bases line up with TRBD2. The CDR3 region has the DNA TGTGCCAGCAGTCCTCAGAGGCTAGCGGGAGGGGGGGAGCAGTTCTTC. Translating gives CASSPQRLAGGGEQFF.